This is a list of T cell receptor beta chains from one sample in a study of radiotherapy plus CTLA-4 blockade in lung cancer. Sequencing used immunoSEQ multiplex PCR; TCRdb keeps in-frame clones, though not all of them. This sample carries about 60,000 clones, under 75% of them seen once, and the ten largest clones take about 8.3%. Here the sequenced sample was peripheral blood, taken from a patient treated with radiotherapy plus ipilimumab. The receptors were sampled from a human donor with non-small cell lung cancer whose response to radiotherapy plus ipilimumab could not be evaluated. Each CDR3 is given with its conserved first and last residue. The D gene is left open where the match is weak. The size of a clone is reported for some rows only, either as once, few or many, or as a class for expanded clones.

v_gene	j_gene	abundance	d_gene	CDR3nt	CDR3aa
TRBV19	TRBJ1-1	NA	NA	TGTGCCGCCCAACAGCAGGCGGGCACTGAAGCTTTCTTT	CAAQQQAGTEAFF
TRBV10-3	TRBJ2-1	NA	NA	TGTGCCATCAGTCTGGTTGGCGAGCAGTTCTTC	CAISLVGEQFF
TRBV6-6	TRBJ2-7	NA	TRBD2	TGTGCCAGCAGGGGGACTAGTCTCTCCTACGAGCAGTACTTC	CASRGTSLSYEQYF
TRBV9	TRBJ2-7	NA	TRBD1	TGTGCCAGCAGCGCAGGGGGACAGCCCTACGAGCAGTACTTC	CASSAGGQPYEQYF
TRBV11-1	TRBJ2-7	NA	TRBD2	TGTGCCAGCGGAAAACTAGCGGGAGGCTCCTACGAGCAGTACTTC	CASGKLAGGSYEQYF
TRBV7-2	TRBJ2-5	NA	NA	TGTGCCAGCAGCTTTCGGGGGAGAGGGCAAGAGACCCAGTACTTC	CASSFRGRGQETQYF
TRBV4-1	TRBJ2-3	few	NA	TGCGCCAGCAGCCAAAGCGGGCGGGGTTCAGATACGCAGTATTTT	CASSQSGRGSDTQYF
TRBV28	TRBJ1-1	once	TRBD1	TGTGCCAGCAGTTCTTGGGGACAGGGCATGAACACTGAAGCTTTCTTT	CASSSWGQGMNTEAFF
TRBV4-1	TRBJ2-2	NA	TRBD2	TGCGCCAGCAGCCAAGGCCCGCTAGCGGGGGTACGCACCGGGGAGCTGTTTTTT	CASSQGPLAGVRTGELFF
TRBV18	TRBJ2-1	NA	NA	TGTGCCAGCTCACCACCTAGACTACTTTACAATGAGCAGTTCTTC	CASSPPRLLYNEQFF
TRBV11-3	TRBJ2-3	NA	NA	TGTGCCAGCAGCTTAGATACTCGAGATACGCAGTATTTT	CASSLDTRDTQYF
TRBV30	TRBJ1-4	NA	NA	TGTGCCTGGTCTCGGTTTGATAATGAAAAACTGTTTTTT	CAWSRFDNEKLFF
TRBV7-8	TRBJ2-7	NA	TRBD1	TGTGCCAGCAGCTCCCCCCCGGGCGGGACAGGGAACCACGAGCAGTACTTC	CASSSPPGGTGNHEQYF
TRBV4-2	TRBJ2-1	few	TRBD2	TGTGCCAGCAGCCAAGACGCAGCGGGAGGGCACAATGAGCAGTTCTTC	CASSQDAAGGHNEQFF
TRBV6-6	TRBJ1-4	NA	TRBD1	TGTGCCAGCACAAGAGGGGACAGGAGCGTCAATGAAAAACTGTTTTTT	CASTRGDRSVNEKLFF
TRBV4-3	TRBJ1-2	NA	NA	TGCGCCAGCAGCCAAGATCGGCTGGGGGGAAGTTACTATGGCTACACCTTC	CASSQDRLGGSYYGYTF
TRBV19	TRBJ1-2	NA	NA	TGTGCCAGTAGTATAGATCGGACACCAAGGGGCTACACCTTC	CASSIDRTPRGYTF
TRBV18	TRBJ1-2	NA	TRBD1	TGTGCCAGCTCCCCGACCAACAGGGGGCAAGGGGATGGCTACACCTTC	CASSPTNRGQGDGYTF
TRBV6-4	TRBJ1-2	NA	TRBD1	TGTGCCAGCAGTGTAGCGTCGACAGGGGAGGCCTATGGCTACACCTTC	CASSVASTGEAYGYTF
TRBV2	TRBJ1-6	NA	NA	TGTGCCAGCAGTGAAGCGTTATTCCGGAGGGGCTCCTATAATTCACCCCTCCACTTT	CASSEALFRRGSYNSPLHF
TRBV30	TRBJ1-2	NA	NA	TGTGCCTGGAGTCCCGCCACCGGGATTAGAGGTGACTATGGCTACACCTTC	CAWSPATGIRGDYGYTF
TRBV7-2	TRBJ2-7	NA	TRBD2	TGTGCCAGCAGCTTAAGTGCGGGACTAGCGGGACCCGAGCAGTACTTC	CASSLSAGLAGPEQYF
TRBV11-2	TRBJ1-2	NA	NA	TGTGCCAGCAGCTTATTGCAGGGCTATGGCTACACCTTC	CASSLLQGYGYTF
TRBV6-1	TRBJ2-6	NA	NA	TGTGCCAGCAGGAAGAGCTCTGGGGCCAACGTCCTGACTTTC	CASRKSSGANVLTF
TRBV7-2	TRBJ2-1	NA	NA	TGTGCCAGCAGCTTGAGACAAAACTCCTACAATGAGCAGTTCTTC	CASSLRQNSYNEQFF
TRBV2	TRBJ1-3	few	NA	TGTGCCAGCAGTGAACGAGGCAGGGAGGACACCATATATTTT	CASSERGREDTIYF
TRBV4-1	TRBJ1-5	NA	NA	TGCGCCAGCAGCCAAGCAGGTGTGGGTAACCAGCCCCAGCATTTT	CASSQAGVGNQPQHF